This T cell receptor (beta chain) was obtained from a study of blood T cells in healthy people across ages. The second PCR ran roughly 6 to 11 cycles with a sample-barcoded 5' primer and J-beta primers. TCRdb used MiXCR to reprocess the 5' RACE reads, holding one entry per CDR3 protein. Of 1,500,000 or so distinct CDR3 sequences listed, roughly 64% are singletons. This clonotype was seen a few times. Its cognate antigen is unknown. Findings and caveats of the study: Older age coincided with a roughly linear decline in TCR beta diversity per million T cells.

The CDR3 runs to 14 residues. V lost 1 base and J lost 6; bases outside the gene matches: 1. Germline-derived CDR1 and CDR2 are DFQATT and SNEGSKA (reference sequence). The sequence came from a young man in good health. V is TRBV20-1 and J is TRBJ2-1; 12 bases are a match to TRBD2. Input material: blood. The CDR3 DNA reads TGCAGTGCTAGAGCACTAGCGGGGGGCAATGAGCAGTTCTTC. It specifies CSARALAGGNEQFF.